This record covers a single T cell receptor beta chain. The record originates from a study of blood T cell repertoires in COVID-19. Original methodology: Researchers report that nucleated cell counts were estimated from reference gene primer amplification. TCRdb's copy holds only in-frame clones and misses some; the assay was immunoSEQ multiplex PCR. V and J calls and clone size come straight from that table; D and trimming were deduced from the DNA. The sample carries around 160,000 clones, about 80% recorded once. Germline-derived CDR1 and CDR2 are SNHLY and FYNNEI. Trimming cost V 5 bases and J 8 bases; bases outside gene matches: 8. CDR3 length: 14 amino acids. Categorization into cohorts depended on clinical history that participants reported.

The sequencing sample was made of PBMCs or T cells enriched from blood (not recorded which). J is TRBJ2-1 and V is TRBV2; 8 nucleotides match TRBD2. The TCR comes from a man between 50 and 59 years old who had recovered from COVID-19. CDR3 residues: CASSRTSPRDEQFF. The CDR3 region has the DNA TGTGCCAGCAGTCGGACTAGCCCCAGGGATGAGCAGTTCTTC.